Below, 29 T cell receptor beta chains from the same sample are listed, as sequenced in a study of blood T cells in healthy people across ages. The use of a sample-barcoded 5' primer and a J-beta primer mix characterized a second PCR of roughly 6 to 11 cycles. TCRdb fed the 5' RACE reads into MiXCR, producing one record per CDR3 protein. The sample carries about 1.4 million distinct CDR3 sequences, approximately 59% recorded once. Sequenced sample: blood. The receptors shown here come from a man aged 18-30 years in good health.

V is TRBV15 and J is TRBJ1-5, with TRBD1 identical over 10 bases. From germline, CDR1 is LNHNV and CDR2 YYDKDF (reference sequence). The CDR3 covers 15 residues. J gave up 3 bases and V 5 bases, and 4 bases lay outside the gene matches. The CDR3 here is CATSGGQGFNQPQHF. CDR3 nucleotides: TGTGCCACCAGCGGGGGACAGGGGTTCAATCAGCCCCAGCATTTT.

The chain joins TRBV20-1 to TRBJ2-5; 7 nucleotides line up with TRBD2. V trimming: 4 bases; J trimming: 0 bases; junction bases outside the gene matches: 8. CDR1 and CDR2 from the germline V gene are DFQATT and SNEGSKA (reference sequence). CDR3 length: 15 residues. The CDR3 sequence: CSAMKGLTYQETQYF. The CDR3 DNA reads TGCAGTGCTATGAAGGGACTAACTTACCAAGAGACCCAGTACTTC.

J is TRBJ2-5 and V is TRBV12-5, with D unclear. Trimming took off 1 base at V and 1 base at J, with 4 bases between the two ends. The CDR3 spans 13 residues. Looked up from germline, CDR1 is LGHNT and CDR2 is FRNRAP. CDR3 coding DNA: TGTGCTAGTGGTTTGGGCCCCCAAGAGACCCAGTACTTC. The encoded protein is CASGLGPQETQYF.

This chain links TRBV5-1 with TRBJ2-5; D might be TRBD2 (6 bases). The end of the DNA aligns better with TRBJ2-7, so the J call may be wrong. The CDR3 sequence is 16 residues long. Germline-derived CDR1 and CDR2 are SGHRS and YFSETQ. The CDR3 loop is CASSLFSRGKTYEQYF. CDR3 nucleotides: TGCGCCAGCAGCTTGTTTTCCCGGGGGAAAACCTACGAGCAGTACTTC.

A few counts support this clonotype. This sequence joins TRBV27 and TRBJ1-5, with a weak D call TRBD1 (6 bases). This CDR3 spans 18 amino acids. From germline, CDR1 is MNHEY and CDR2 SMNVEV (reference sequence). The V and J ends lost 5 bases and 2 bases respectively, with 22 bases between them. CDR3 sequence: CASSPRIRGEDGNQPQHF. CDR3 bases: TGTGCCAGCAGTCCCAGGATAAGGGGGGAGGATGGCAATCAGCCCCAGCATTTT.

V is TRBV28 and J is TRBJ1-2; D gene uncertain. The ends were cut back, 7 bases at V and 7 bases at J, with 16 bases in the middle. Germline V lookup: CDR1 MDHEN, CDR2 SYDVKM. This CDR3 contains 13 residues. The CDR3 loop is CASNWATGGGYTF. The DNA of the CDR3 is TGTGCCAGCAACTGGGCCACCGGTGGTGGCTACACCTTC.

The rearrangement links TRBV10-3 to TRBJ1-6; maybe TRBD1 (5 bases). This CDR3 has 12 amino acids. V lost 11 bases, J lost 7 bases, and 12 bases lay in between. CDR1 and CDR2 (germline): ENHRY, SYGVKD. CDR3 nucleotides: TGTGCCGCCAGGGAAGGGAATTCACCCCTCCACTTT. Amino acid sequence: CAAREGNSPLHF.

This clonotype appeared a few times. DNA of the CDR3: TGCAGCGTTGGTGGTCGAGGGACTGAAGCTTTCTTT. Protein sequence: CSVGGRGTEAFF. The rearrangement joins TRBV29-1 to TRBJ1-1, with no clear D. This CDR3 is 12 amino acids long. CDR1 and CDR2 (germline): SQVTM, ANQGSEA. Trimming stripped 4 bases from V and 5 bases from J, with 11 bases between.

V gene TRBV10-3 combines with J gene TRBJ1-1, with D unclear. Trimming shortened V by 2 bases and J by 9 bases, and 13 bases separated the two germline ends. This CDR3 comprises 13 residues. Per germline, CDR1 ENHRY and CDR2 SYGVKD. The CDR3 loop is CAISEDREGKAFF. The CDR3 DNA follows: TGTGCCATCAGTGAGGATAGGGAGGGAAAAGCTTTCTTT.

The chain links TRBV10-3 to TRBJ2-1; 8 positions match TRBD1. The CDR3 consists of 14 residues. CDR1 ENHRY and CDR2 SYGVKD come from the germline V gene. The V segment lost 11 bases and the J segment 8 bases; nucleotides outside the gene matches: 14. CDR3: CASSGTGPLDEQFF. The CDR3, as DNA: TGTGCCTCCTCCGGGACAGGACCTCTCGATGAGCAGTTCTTC.

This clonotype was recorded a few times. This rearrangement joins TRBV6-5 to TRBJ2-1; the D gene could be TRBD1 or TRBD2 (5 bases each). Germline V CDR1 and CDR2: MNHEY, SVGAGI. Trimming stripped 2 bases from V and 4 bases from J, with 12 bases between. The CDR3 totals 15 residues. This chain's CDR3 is CASSYDWDPYNEQFF. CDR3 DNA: TGTGCCAGCAGTTACGATTGGGACCCTTACAATGAGCAGTTCTTC.

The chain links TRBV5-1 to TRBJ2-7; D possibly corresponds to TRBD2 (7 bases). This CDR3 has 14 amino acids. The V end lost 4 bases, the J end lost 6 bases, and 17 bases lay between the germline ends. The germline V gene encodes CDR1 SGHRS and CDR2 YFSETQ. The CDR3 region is CASSLGAGVGEQYF. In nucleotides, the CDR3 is TGCGCCAGCAGCCTGGGGGCGGGAGTGGGCGAGCAGTACTTC. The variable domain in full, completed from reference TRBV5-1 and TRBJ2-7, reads KAGVTQTPRYLIKTRGQQVTLSCSPISGHRSVSWYQQTPGQGLQFLFEYFSETQRNKGNFPGRFSGRQFSNSRSEMNVSTLELGDSALYLCASSLGAGVGEQYFGPGTRLTVT.

The CDR3 spells CSARDRGWGRTEAQYF. CDR3 coding DNA: TGCAGTGCTAGAGATCGTGGGTGGGGCCGCACTGAGGCCCAGTACTTC. V and J are TRBV20-1 and TRBJ2-5, with TRBD1 as a possible D gene (5 bases). The germline V and J ends were trimmed by 0 bases and 9 bases, with 23 bases remaining between them. Germline values: CDR1 DFQATT, CDR2 SNEGSKA (reference sequence). The length of the CDR3 is 16 residues.

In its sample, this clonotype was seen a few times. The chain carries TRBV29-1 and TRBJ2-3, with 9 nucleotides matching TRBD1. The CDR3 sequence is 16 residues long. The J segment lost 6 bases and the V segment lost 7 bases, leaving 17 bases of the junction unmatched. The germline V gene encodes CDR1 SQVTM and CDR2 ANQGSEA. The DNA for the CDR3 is TGCAGCGGCGAACTAGCCCGGGACAGGGAGGACGATACGCAGTATTTT. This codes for CSGELARDREDDTQYF.

The CDR3 coding sequence is TGTGCCAGCAGCGATCCCCCCCTAGGGGTAGCTGAAGCTTTCTTT. Its translation is CASSDPPLGVAEAFF. J is TRBJ1-1 and V is TRBV12-3 or TRBV12-4, with D tentatively TRBD1 (5 bases). The CDR3 spans 15 residues. Deletions cut 6 bases from V and 6 bases from J, with 20 bases between.

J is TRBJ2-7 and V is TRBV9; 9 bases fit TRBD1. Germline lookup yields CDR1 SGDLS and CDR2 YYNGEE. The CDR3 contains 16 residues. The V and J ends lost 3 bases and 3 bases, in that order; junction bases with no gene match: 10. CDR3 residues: CASSAYLGQGFYEQYF. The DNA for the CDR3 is TGTGCCAGCAGCGCTTACTTAGGACAGGGGTTCTACGAGCAGTACTTC. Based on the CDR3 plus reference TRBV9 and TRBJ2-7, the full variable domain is DSGVTQTPKHLITATGQRVTLRCSPRSGDLSVYWYQQSLDQGLQFLIQYYNGEERAKGNILERFSAQQFPDLHSELNLSSLELGDSALYFCASSAYLGQGFYEQYFGPGTRLTVT.

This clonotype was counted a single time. Here the CDR3 reads CASSLPQNTGELFF. The CDR3 coding sequence is TGCGCCAGCAGCCTTCCACAGAACACCGGGGAGCTGTTTTTT. This sequence joins TRBV5-1 and TRBJ2-2; no firm D call. This CDR3 has 14 amino acids. Germline CDR1 and CDR2: SGHRS and YFSETQ. V lost 4 bases to trimming and J lost 1 base, with 8 bases between them.

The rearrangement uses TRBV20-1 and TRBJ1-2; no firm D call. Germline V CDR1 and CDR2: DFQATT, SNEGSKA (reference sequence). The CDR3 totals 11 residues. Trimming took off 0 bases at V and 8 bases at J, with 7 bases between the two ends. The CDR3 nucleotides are TGCAGTGCTAGAGATCCTTACGGCTACACCTTC. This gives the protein CSARDPYGYTF.

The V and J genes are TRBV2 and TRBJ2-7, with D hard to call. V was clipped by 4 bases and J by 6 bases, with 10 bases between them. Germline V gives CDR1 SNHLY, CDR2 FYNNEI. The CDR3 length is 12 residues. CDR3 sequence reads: CASSGSWLEQYF. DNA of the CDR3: TGTGCCAGCAGTGGGAGCTGGCTCGAGCAGTACTTC.

The CDR3 sequence is CASSPASYRGETQYF. The CDR3 DNA sequence: TGTGCCAGCAGCCCTGCCTCCTACAGGGGGGAGACCCAGTACTTC. The chain has TRBV7-2 and TRBJ2-5, with TRBD1 matching 8 bases. V lost 5 bases to trimming and J lost 5 bases; unmatched junction nucleotides: 10. Germline V gene lookup returns CDR1 SGHTA and CDR2 FQGNSA. CDR3 size: 15 residues.

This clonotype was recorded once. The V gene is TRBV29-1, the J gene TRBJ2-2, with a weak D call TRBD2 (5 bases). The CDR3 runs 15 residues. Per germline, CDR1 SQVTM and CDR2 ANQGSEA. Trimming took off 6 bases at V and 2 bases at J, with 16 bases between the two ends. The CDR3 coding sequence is TGCAGCGTGAGATGGGAGCCAGGTAACACCGGGGAGCTGTTTTTT. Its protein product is CSVRWEPGNTGELFF.

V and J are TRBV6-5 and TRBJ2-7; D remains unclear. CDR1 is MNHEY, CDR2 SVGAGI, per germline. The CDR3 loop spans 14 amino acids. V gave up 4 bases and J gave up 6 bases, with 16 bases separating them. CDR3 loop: CASSLGVPPSEQYF. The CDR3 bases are TGTGCCAGCAGTTTAGGCGTTCCTCCATCCGAGCAGTACTTC.

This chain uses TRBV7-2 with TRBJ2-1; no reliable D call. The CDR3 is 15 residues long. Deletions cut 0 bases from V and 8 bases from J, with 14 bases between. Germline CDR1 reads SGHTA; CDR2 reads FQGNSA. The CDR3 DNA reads TGTGCCAGCAGCTTAGCGGGTTCTCAAGCCTATGAGCAGTTCTTC. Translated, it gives CASSLAGSQAYEQFF.

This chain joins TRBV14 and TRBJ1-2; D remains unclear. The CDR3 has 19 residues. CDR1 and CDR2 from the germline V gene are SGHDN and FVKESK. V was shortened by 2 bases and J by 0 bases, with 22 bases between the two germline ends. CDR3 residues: CASSQRLYTTDTANYGYTF. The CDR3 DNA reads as TGTGCCAGCAGCCAACGGTTGTACACTACCGATACGGCTAACTATGGCTACACCTTC.

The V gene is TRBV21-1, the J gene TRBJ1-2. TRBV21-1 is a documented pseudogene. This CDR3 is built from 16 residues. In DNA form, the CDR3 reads TGTGCCAGCAGCATTCTCTGTACGAGAACCTGCTATGGCTACACCTTC. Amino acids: CASSILCTRTCYGYTF.

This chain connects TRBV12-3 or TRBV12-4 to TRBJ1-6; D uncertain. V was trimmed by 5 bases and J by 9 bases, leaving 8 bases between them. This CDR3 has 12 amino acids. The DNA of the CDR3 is TGTGCCAGCAGTCTGACCCTTTCACCCCTCCACTTT. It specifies CASSLTLSPLHF.

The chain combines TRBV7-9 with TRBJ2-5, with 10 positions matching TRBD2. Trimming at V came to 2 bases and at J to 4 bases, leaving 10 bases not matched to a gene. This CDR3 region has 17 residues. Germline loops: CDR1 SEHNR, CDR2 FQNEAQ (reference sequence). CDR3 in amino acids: CASSLTSGTRPSETQYF. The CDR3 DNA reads TGTGCCAGCAGCTTAACTAGCGGGACTCGTCCGTCAGAGACCCAGTACTTC.

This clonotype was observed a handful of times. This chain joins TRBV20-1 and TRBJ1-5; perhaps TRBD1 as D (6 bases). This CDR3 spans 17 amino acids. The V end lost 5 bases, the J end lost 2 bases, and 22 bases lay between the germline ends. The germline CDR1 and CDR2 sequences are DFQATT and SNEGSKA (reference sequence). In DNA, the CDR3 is TGCAGTGCTCCCACCGCGGGGGCTGGTGTTGGCAATCAGCCCCAGCATTTT. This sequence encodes CSAPTAGAGVGNQPQHF.

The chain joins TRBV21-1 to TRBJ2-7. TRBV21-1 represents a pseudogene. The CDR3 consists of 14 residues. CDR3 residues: CASSKFLILNPQYF. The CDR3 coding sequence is TGTGCCAGCAGCAAATTTTTAATTTTGAACCCTCAGTACTTC.